These T cell receptor beta chains were read from a single sample in a study of neurological immune-mediated disorders. TCRdb reprocessed the 5' RACE reads with MiXCR, giving one entry per CDR3 protein. Of roughly 56,000 distinct CDR3 sequences listed, about an eighth are singletons. The sequencing input was PBMCs. The receptors stem from a man aged 55 to 69 in good health. CDR3s include the opening cysteine and the closing phenylalanine or tryptophan. The D gene is left open where the match is weak. Only part of the rows carry a size: once, few, many, or a class if the clone is expanded.

CDR3aa: CASSFQGADSPLHF
CDR3nt: TGTGCCAGCAGTTTTCAGGGGGCGGATTCACCCCTCCACTTT
j_gene: TRBJ1-6
abundance: many
d_gene: TRBD1
v_gene: TRBV12-3/TRBV12-4

CDR3aa: CASSSDRNIQYF
CDR3nt: TGTGCCAGCAGCTCCGACAGAAACATTCAGTACTTC
j_gene: TRBJ2-4
abundance: many
d_gene: -
v_gene: TRBV7-2

CDR3aa: CASSQASGSYYEQYF
CDR3nt: TGTGCCAGCAGCCAAGCTTCCGGTAGCTACTACGAGCAGTACTTC
j_gene: TRBJ2-7
abundance: many
d_gene: -
v_gene: TRBV3-1

CDR3aa: CASSLGDRDNEKLFF
CDR3nt: TGCGCCAGCAGCTTGGGGGACAGGGATAATGAAAAACTGTTTTTT
j_gene: TRBJ1-4
abundance: many
d_gene: TRBD1
v_gene: TRBV5-1

CDR3aa: CASSLAGVQETQYF
CDR3nt: TGTGCCAGCAGCTTAGCGGGGGTCCAAGAGACCCAGTACTTC
j_gene: TRBJ2-5
abundance: many
d_gene: -
v_gene: TRBV7-2

CDR3aa: CASSWAGVAFF
CDR3nt: TGTGCCAGCAGTTGGGCGGGTGTGGCTTTCTTT
j_gene: TRBJ1-1
abundance: many
d_gene: -
v_gene: TRBV28

CDR3aa: CASSTGTRTTGELFF
CDR3nt: TGTGCCAGCAGCACAGGGACAAGGACGACCGGGGAGCTGTTTTTT
j_gene: TRBJ2-2
abundance: -
d_gene: -
v_gene: TRBV7-3

CDR3aa: CASSFGLSQETQYF
CDR3nt: TGCGCCAGCAGCTTCGGTCTATCTCAAGAGACCCAGTACTTC
j_gene: TRBJ2-5
abundance: few
d_gene: -
v_gene: TRBV5-1

CDR3aa: CASSPPDRGPGYEQYF
CDR3nt: TGTGCCAGCAGTCCCCCGGACAGGGGGCCTGGGTACGAGCAGTACTTC
j_gene: TRBJ2-7
abundance: many
d_gene: TRBD1
v_gene: TRBV12-3/TRBV12-4

CDR3aa: CASSQTSGGTEQFF
CDR3nt: TGTGCCAGCAGTCAGACTAGCGGGGGGACTGAGCAGTTCTTC
j_gene: TRBJ2-1
abundance: many
d_gene: TRBD2
v_gene: TRBV12-3/TRBV12-4

CDR3aa: CASSLAIGSLNEQFF
CDR3nt: TGTGCCAGCAGCTTAGCTATTGGCAGTCTCAATGAGCAGTTCTTC
j_gene: TRBJ2-1
abundance: many
d_gene: -
v_gene: TRBV7-2

CDR3aa: CAISYGTGRDNEQFF
CDR3nt: TGTGCCATCAGTTACGGGACAGGCCGCGACAATGAGCAGTTCTTC
j_gene: TRBJ2-1
abundance: -
d_gene: TRBD1
v_gene: TRBV10-3

CDR3aa: CAISGGYEQYF
CDR3nt: TGTGCCATCAGTGGTGGCTACGAGCAGTACTTC
j_gene: TRBJ2-7
abundance: -
d_gene: -
v_gene: TRBV10-3

CDR3aa: CASRPPPLDEQFF
CDR3nt: TGTGCCAGCAGACCTCCCCCCTTAGATGAGCAGTTCTTC
j_gene: TRBJ2-1
abundance: many
d_gene: -
v_gene: TRBV7-2

CDR3aa: CASSVASGGAGDTQYF
CDR3nt: TGTGCCAGCAGCGTAGCTAGCGGGGGGGCCGGCGATACGCAGTATTTT
j_gene: TRBJ2-3
abundance: many
d_gene: TRBD2
v_gene: TRBV9

CDR3aa: CASRGTEYYEQYF
CDR3nt: TGCGCCAGCCGCGGGACAGAATACTACGAGCAGTACTTC
j_gene: TRBJ2-7
abundance: many
d_gene: -
v_gene: TRBV5-1

CDR3aa: CASSLAGAGASSEAFF
CDR3nt: TGCGCCAGCAGCTTGGCCGGAGCAGGCGCCTCTTCTGAAGCTTTCTTT
j_gene: TRBJ1-1
abundance: many
d_gene: -
v_gene: TRBV5-1

CDR3aa: CASSQSSLSGNTIYF
CDR3nt: TGTGCCAGCAGTCAGTCCTCTCTCTCTGGAAACACCATATATTTT
j_gene: TRBJ1-3
abundance: many
d_gene: -
v_gene: TRBV6-5

CDR3aa: CASSPGGVEGDEQFF
CDR3nt: TGTGCCAGCAGCCCGGGGGGAGTGGAAGGGGATGAGCAGTTCTTC
j_gene: TRBJ2-1
abundance: few
d_gene: TRBD2
v_gene: TRBV9

CDR3aa: CASSQPVNYGYTF
CDR3nt: TGTGCCAGCAGTCAGCCGGTGAACTATGGCTACACCTTC
j_gene: TRBJ1-2
abundance: many
d_gene: -
v_gene: TRBV7-2

CDR3aa: CAGKRGAAYNEQFF
CDR3nt: TGTGCCGGGAAGCGGGGGGCGGCCTACAATGAGCAGTTCTTC
j_gene: TRBJ2-1
abundance: many
d_gene: TRBD2
v_gene: TRBV2

CDR3aa: CASSPSGQGGSEKLFF
CDR3nt: TGTGCCAGCAGTCCATCAGGACAGGGGGGGAGTGAAAAACTGTTTTTT
j_gene: TRBJ1-4
abundance: many
d_gene: TRBD1
v_gene: TRBV27

CDR3aa: CASSPGTAANYGYTF
CDR3nt: TGTGCCAGCTCACCTGGAACCGCAGCTAACTATGGCTACACCTTC
j_gene: TRBJ1-2
abundance: many
d_gene: -
v_gene: TRBV18

CDR3aa: CASSLGEAYGYTF
CDR3nt: TGTGCCAGCAGTTTAGGGGAGGCCTATGGCTACACCTTC
j_gene: TRBJ1-2
abundance: many
d_gene: -
v_gene: TRBV12-3/TRBV12-4

CDR3aa: CASSPLATVRNSPLHF
CDR3nt: TGTGCCAGCAGCCCGCTGGCCACCGTGCGCAATTCACCCCTCCACTTT
j_gene: TRBJ1-6
abundance: many
d_gene: -
v_gene: TRBV7-9

CDR3aa: CASSSPNKGRYTF
CDR3nt: TGTGCCAGCAGTTCCCCCAACAAAGGCCGCTACACCTTC
j_gene: TRBJ1-2
abundance: many
d_gene: -
v_gene: TRBV12-3/TRBV12-4

CDR3aa: CASSPLTGHAYEQYF
CDR3nt: TGTGCCAGCAGCCCTTTGACAGGGCACGCCTACGAGCAGTACTTC
j_gene: TRBJ2-7
abundance: many
d_gene: TRBD1
v_gene: TRBV5-6

CDR3aa: CASSYSRLAGMNTGELFF
CDR3nt: TGTGCCAGCAGTTACTCGAGACTAGCGGGAATGAACACCGGGGAGCTGTTTTTT
j_gene: TRBJ2-2
abundance: many
d_gene: TRBD2
v_gene: TRBV6-2/TRBV6-3

CDR3aa: CASSQQGRNYGYTF
CDR3nt: TGTGCCAGCTCACAACAGGGGCGGAACTATGGCTACACCTTC
j_gene: TRBJ1-2
abundance: many
d_gene: TRBD1
v_gene: TRBV18

CDR3aa: CASSLVGWQAFF
CDR3nt: TGTGCCAGCAGCTTAGTGGGTTGGCAAGCTTTCTTT
j_gene: TRBJ1-1
abundance: few
d_gene: -
v_gene: TRBV7-8

CDR3aa: CSLLQGMNTEAFF
CDR3nt: TGCAGTTTATTACAGGGGATGAACACTGAAGCTTTCTTT
j_gene: TRBJ1-1
abundance: many
d_gene: TRBD1
v_gene: TRBV20-1

CDR3aa: CAGSSSMNTEAFF
CDR3nt: TGTGCGGGGAGTTCTAGCATGAACACTGAAGCTTTCTTT
j_gene: TRBJ1-1
abundance: many
d_gene: -
v_gene: TRBV6-9

CDR3aa: CASSPRGKNTEAFF
CDR3nt: TGTGCCAGCAGCCCCCGGGGCAAGAACACTGAAGCTTTCTTT
j_gene: TRBJ1-1
abundance: many
d_gene: -
v_gene: TRBV7-2

CDR3aa: CSASGIGYRSSGANVLTF
CDR3nt: TGCAGTGCTAGTGGGATAGGGTATAGGAGCTCTGGGGCCAACGTCCTGACTTTC
j_gene: TRBJ2-6
abundance: -
d_gene: -
v_gene: TRBV20-1

CDR3aa: CSAGPETSTDTQYF
CDR3nt: TGCAGTGCTGGCCCTGAAACTAGCACAGATACGCAGTATTTT
j_gene: TRBJ2-3
abundance: many
d_gene: -
v_gene: TRBV20-1